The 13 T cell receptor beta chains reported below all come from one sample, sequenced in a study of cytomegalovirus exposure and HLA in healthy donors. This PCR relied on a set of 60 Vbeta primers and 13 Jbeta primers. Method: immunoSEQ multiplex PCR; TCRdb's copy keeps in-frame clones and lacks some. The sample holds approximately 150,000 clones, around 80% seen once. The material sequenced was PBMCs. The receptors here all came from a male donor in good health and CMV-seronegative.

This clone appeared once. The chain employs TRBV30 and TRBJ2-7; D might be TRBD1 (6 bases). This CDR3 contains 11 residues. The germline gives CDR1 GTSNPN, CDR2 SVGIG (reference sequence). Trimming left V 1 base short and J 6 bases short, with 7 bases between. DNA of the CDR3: TGTGCCTGGAGTGCAGGGGTCGAGCAGTACTTC. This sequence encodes CAWSAGVEQYF.

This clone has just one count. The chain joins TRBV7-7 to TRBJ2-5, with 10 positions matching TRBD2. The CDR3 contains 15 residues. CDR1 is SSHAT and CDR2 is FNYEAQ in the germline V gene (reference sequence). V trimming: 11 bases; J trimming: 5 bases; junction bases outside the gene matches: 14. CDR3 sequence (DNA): TGTGCCTCGAAAAAAAGCGGGGGGGTTTTGGAGACCCAGTACTTC. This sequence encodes CASKKSGGVLETQYF.

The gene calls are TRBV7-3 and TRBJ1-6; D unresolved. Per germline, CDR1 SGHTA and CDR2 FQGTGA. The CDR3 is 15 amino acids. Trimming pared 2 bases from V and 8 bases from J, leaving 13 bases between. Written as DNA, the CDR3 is TGTGCCAGCAGCTTAGGTCACCCGGCGGATTCACCCCTCCACTTT. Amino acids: CASSLGHPADSPLHF.

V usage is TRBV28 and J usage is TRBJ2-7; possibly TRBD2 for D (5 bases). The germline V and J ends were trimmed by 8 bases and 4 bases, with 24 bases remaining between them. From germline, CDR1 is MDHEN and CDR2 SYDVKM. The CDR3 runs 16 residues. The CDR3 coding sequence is TGTGCCAGCGGTAGTCAGATATCGGGATCATGGTACGAGCAGTACTTC. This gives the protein CASGSQISGSWYEQYF.

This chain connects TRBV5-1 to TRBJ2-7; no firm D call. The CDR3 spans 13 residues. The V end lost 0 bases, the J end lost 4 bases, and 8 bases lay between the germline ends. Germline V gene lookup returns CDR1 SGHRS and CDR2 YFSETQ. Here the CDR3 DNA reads TGCGCCAGCAGCTTGGAATACATTTACGAGCAGTACTTC. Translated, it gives CASSLEYIYEQYF. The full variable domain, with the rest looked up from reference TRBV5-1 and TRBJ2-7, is KAGVTQTPRYLIKTRGQQVTLSCSPISGHRSVSWYQQTPGQGLQFLFEYFSETQRNKGNFPGRFSGRQFSNSRSEMNVSTLELGDSALYLCASSLEYIYEQYFGPGTRLTVT.

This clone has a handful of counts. CDR3 sequence reads: CASSSRGRYNSPLHF. CDR3 in DNA: TGCGCCAGCAGTAGTAGGGGTCGATATAATTCACCCCTCCACTTT. The chain joins TRBV10-1 to TRBJ1-6; TRBD1 might be the D (5 bases). Trimming took off 5 bases at V and 4 bases at J, with 12 bases between the two ends. Germline V gene lookup returns CDR1 WNHNN and CDR2 SYGVQD (reference sequence). The CDR3 extends over 15 amino acids.

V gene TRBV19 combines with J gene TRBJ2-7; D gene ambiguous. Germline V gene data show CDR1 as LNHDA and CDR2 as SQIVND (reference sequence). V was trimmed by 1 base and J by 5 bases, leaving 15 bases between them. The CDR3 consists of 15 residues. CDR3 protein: CASSIGRMKMDEQYF. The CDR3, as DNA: TGTGCCAGTAGTATAGGCAGGATGAAGATGGACGAGCAGTACTTC.

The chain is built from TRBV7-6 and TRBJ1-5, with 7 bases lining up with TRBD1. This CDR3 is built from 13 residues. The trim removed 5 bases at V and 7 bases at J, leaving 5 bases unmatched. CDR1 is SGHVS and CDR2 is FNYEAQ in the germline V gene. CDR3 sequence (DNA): TGTGCCAGCAGCCGTGGGACAGCCCAGCCCCAGCATTTT. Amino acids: CASSRGTAQPQHF. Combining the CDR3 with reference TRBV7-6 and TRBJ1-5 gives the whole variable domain GAGVSQSPRYKVTKRGQDVALRCDPISGHVSLYWYRQALGQGPEFLTYFNYEAQQDKSGLPNDRFSAERPEGSISTLTIQRTEQRDSAMYRCASSRGTAQPQHFGDGTRLSIL.

The CDR3 reads CASSGTVSYEQYF. In nucleotides, the CDR3 is TGTGCCAGCAGCGGGACAGTTTCCTACGAGCAGTACTTC. The chain is built from TRBV6-1 and TRBJ2-7; TRBD1 aligns across 7 bases. Germline V gene lookup returns CDR1 MNHNS and CDR2 SASEGT. Germline trimming cut 6 bases from V and 1 base from J; bases unmatched to any gene: 3. There are 13 residues in the CDR3.

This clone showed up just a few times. The CDR3 protein is CASSQGSSYEQYF. The CDR3 DNA reads TGTGCCAGCAGCCAAGGTAGCTCCTACGAGCAGTACTTC. The chain has TRBV4-2 and TRBJ2-5; no clear D gene. Gene TRBJ2-7 matches the end of the DNA better, so the J call may be wrong. The CDR3 is made up of 13 amino acids. Germline CDR1 is LGHNA and CDR2 is YNFKEQ.

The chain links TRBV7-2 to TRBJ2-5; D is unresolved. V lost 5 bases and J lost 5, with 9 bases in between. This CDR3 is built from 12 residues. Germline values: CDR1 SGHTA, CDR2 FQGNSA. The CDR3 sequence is CASSEARETQYF. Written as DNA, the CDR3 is TGTGCCAGCAGCGAAGCGCGGGAGACCCAGTACTTC.

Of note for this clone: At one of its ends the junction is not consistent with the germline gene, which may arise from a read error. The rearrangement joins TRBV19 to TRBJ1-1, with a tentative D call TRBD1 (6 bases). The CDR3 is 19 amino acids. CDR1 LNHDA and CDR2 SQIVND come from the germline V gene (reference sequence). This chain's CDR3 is CASRIRSPTPIGQLLEAFF. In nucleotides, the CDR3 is TGTGCCAGTCGTATCCGATCCCCGACGCCGATCGGACAGCTACTTGAAGCTTTCTTT. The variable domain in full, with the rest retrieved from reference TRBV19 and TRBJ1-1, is DGGITQSPKYLFRKEGQNVTLSCEQNLNHDAMYWYRQDPGQGLRLIYYSQIVNDFQKGDIAEGYSVSREKKESFPLTVTSAQKNPTAFYLCASRIRSPTPIGQLLEAFFGQGTRLTVV.

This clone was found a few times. The CDR3: CASSHPWALETQYF. For the CDR3, the DNA is TGTGCCAGCAGCCATCCGTGGGCCTTGGAGACCCAGTACTTC. V and J are TRBV4-2 and TRBJ2-5, with no clear D. CDR3 length: 14 residues. The V gene lost 3 bases and the J gene lost 5 bases, with 13 bases spanning the gap. Germline-derived CDR1 and CDR2 are LGHNA and YNFKEQ.